Listed below are T cell receptor beta chains from one sample, sequenced in a study of cytomegalovirus exposure and HLA in healthy donors. Generated by immunoSEQ multiplex PCR, the TCRdb table keeps only in-frame clones and is missing some. The sample carries 95,000 to 150,000 clones, over 75% recorded once. The specimen sequenced was PBMCs. The source of these receptors is a man younger than 35 in good health and CMV-seropositive. CDR3s include the opening cysteine and the closing phenylalanine or tryptophan. Each record gives: D gene, J gene, V gene, clone size, CDR3 protein, CDR3 DNA. A D gene is named only where the DNA matches it firmly. A row's size may be missing; if present it is once, few, many or a size class.

D: -; J: TRBJ2-5; V: TRBV29-1; size: -; CDR3: CSAEGGIQETQYF; DNA: TGCAGCGCAGAGGGAGGAATCCAAGAGACCCAGTACTTC
D: TRBD2; J: TRBJ2-5; V: TRBV5-1; size: -; CDR3: CASSLAGGRGETQYF; DNA: TGCGCCAGCAGCTTGGCCGGCGGGAGAGGAGAGACCCAGTACTTC
D: -; J: TRBJ2-2; V: TRBV7-6; size: -; CDR3: CASSLDGTPTGELFF; DNA: TGTGCCAGCAGCTTAGACGGGACACCCACCGGGGAGCTGTTTTTT
D: -; J: TRBJ2-1; V: TRBV2; size: -; CDR3: CASSELRNSYNEQFF; DNA: TGTGCCAGCAGCGAACTGAGAAACTCCTACAATGAGCAGTTCTTC
D: -; J: TRBJ2-1; V: TRBV9; size: -; CDR3: CASSVETTPYNEQFF; DNA: TGTGCCAGCAGCGTAGAAACGACTCCTTACAATGAGCAGTTCTTC
D: TRBD1; J: TRBJ1-1; V: TRBV7-3; size: -; CDR3: CASSLTRGRGTEAFF; DNA: TGTGCCAGCAGCTTAACCAGGGGGCGGGGAACTGAAGCTTTCTTT
D: -; J: TRBJ1-3; V: TRBV30; size: -; CDR3: CAWSVTVSGNTIYF; DNA: TGTGCCTGGAGTGTAACAGTTTCTGGAAACACCATATATTTT
D: -; J: TRBJ1-5; V: TRBV27; size: -; CDR3: CASSLGGVWQPQHF; DNA: TGTGCCAGCAGTTTGGGGGGGGTTTGGCAGCCCCAGCATTTT
D: TRBD2; J: TRBJ2-7; V: TRBV14; size: -; CDR3: CASSQLAGVAYEQYF; DNA: TGTGCCAGCAGCCAACTAGCGGGAGTCGCCTACGAGCAGTACTTC
D: -; J: TRBJ2-7; V: TRBV27; size: -; CDR3: CASKLTTNSYEQYF; DNA: TGTGCCAGCAAATTAACGACTAACTCCTACGAGCAGTACTTC
D: TRBD2; J: TRBJ2-3; V: TRBV2; size: -; CDR3: CASRATSGSTDTQYF; DNA: TGTGCCAGCAGGGCAACTAGCGGGAGCACAGATACGCAGTATTTT
D: -; J: TRBJ2-7; V: TRBV28; size: -; CDR3: CASSLTLRTVYEQYF; DNA: TGTGCCAGCAGTTTGACTTTGCGGACAGTCTACGAGCAGTACTTC
D: -; J: TRBJ2-2; V: TRBV6-4; size: -; CDR3: CASSETGNTGELFF; DNA: TGTGCCAGCTCGGAGACAGGGAACACCGGGGAGCTGTTTTTT
D: -; J: TRBJ1-4; V: TRBV7-6; size: once; CDR3: CASSSTVINEKLFF; DNA: TGTGCCAGCAGCTCGACAGTCATTAATGAAAAACTGTTTTTT
D: -; J: TRBJ1-6; V: TRBV7-8; size: -; CDR3: CASSGQTGHLPLHF; DNA: TGTGCCAGCAGCGGACAAACAGGGCACTTACCCCTCCACTTT
D: -; J: TRBJ2-4; V: TRBV10-3; size: -; CDR3: CAIMVKNSQYF; DNA: TGTGCCATCATGGTCAAAAACAGTCAGTACTTC
D: -; J: TRBJ2-7; V: TRBV5-1; size: few; CDR3: CASSLDAGREQYF; DNA: TGCGCCAGCAGCTTGGATGCGGGGCGCGAGCAGTACTTC
D: TRBD2; J: TRBJ2-3; V: TRBV19; size: -; CDR3: CASSIEASGSHTDTQYF; DNA: TGTGCCAGTAGTATTGAGGCTAGCGGGAGCCACACAGATACGCAGTATTTT
D: TRBD2; J: TRBJ2-1; V: TRBV7-3; size: -; CDR3: CASSPDFAGGQFF; DNA: TGTGCCAGCAGCCCCGATTTTGCGGGAGGTCAGTTCTTC
D: TRBD2; J: TRBJ2-1; V: TRBV5-6; size: -; CDR3: CASSSGLAEDNEQFF; DNA: TGTGCCAGCAGCTCCGGACTAGCGGAGGACAATGAGCAGTTCTTC
D: -; J: TRBJ2-1; V: TRBV11-1; size: -; CDR3: CASSLSGQRNEQFF; DNA: TGTGCCAGCAGCTTATCAGGACAGAGGAATGAGCAGTTCTTC
D: -; J: TRBJ1-1; V: TRBV6-1; size: -; CDR3: CASSWGQNTEAFF; DNA: TGTGCCAGCAGTTGGGGACAGAACACTGAAGCTTTCTTT